These T cell receptor beta chains were read from a single sample in a study of shared clonotypes between healthy human individuals. Assay used: immunoSEQ multiplex PCR; TCRdb lists only in-frame clones, some missing. The table lists about 100,000 clones, 60% to 75% of them singletons, with roughly 50% in the top ten. The sequenced sample consisted of memory CD8+ T cells sorted from blood. The receptors here all came from a man aged 25-45 years in good health. The CDR3 runs from the conserved cysteine through the conserved F or W. D genes are given only for firm matches. Size values are once, few and many counts, or a class for expanded clones, and some rows have none.

CDR3 DNA,CDR3 protein,D gene,V gene,CDR3 length,clone size,J gene
TGCGCCAGCAGTGAAGGGGGGCAGAGCTCCTACAATGAGCAGTTCTTC,CASSEGGQSSYNEQFF,-,TRBV10-1,16,-,TRBJ2-1
TGTGCCAGCAGCTTACAGGGCGTCGGCTCTGGGGCCAACGTCCTGACTTTC,CASSLQGVGSGANVLTF,-,TRBV11-2,17,-,TRBJ2-6
TGCGCCAGCAGCTCCCCCACAGCGGGAGGGCCCTTCTCTGGGGCCAACGTCCTGACTTTC,CASSSPTAGGPFSGANVLTF,TRBD2,TRBV5-1,20,-,TRBJ2-6
TGTGCCAGCAGTCCTGATACAGGACTCTATGGCTACACCTTC,CASSPDTGLYGYTF,-,TRBV7-3,14,-,TRBJ1-2
TGCAGCGTTCTCTGGATGGGCACTGAAGCTTTCTTT,CSVLWMGTEAFF,-,TRBV29-1,12,few,TRBJ1-1
TGTGCCAGCAACTTGGCCCCCCAGGGAGGAACCACTGAAGCTTTCTTT,CASNLAPQGGTTEAFF,-,TRBV5-5,16,once,TRBJ1-1
TGCGCCAGCAGCCTGGGAGTAAGCGGACCATACGAGCAGTACTTC,CASSLGVSGPYEQYF,-,TRBV5-1,15,-,TRBJ2-7
TGTGCCAGCAACCCCCTCCATGGGTCCACCCCCTACGAGCAGTACTTC,CASNPLHGSTPYEQYF,-,TRBV9,16,-,TRBJ2-7
TGTGCCAGCAGCTCCCAACAGGGTTTGGGCTACACCTTC,CASSSQQGLGYTF,-,TRBV7-2,13,-,TRBJ1-2
TGTGCCAGCAGTGCTCTAGCGGGGAACACCGGGGAGCTGTTTTTT,CASSALAGNTGELFF,TRBD2,TRBV6-4,15,-,TRBJ2-2
TGTGCCATCCAAAGCAGGAATGAGCAGTTCTTC,CAIQSRNEQFF,-,TRBV10-3,11,few,TRBJ2-1
TGTGCCAGCAGCTCTTACGGGGGCGCCGGAAACACCATATATTTT,CASSSYGGAGNTIYF,-,TRBV5-4,15,few,TRBJ1-3
TGTGCCAGCGAGGGACTAGCTACCTACGAGCAGTACTTC,CASEGLATYEQYF,TRBD2,TRBV28,13,few,TRBJ2-7
TGTGCCAGCAGCGTCCAGGGGGGGACCTACGAGCAGTACTTC,CASSVQGGTYEQYF,-,TRBV5-4,14,-,TRBJ2-7
TGCGCCAGCAGCCAAGGGTTAAGGGCCGCGAACACCGGGGAGCTGTTTTTT,CASSQGLRAANTGELFF,-,TRBV4-3,17,-,TRBJ2-2
TGCGCCAGCAGCCAAGCGGGTCGCACCGGGGAGCTGTTTTTT,CASSQAGRTGELFF,-,TRBV4-1,14,-,TRBJ2-2
TGTGCCAGCAGCTTAGGTGGGACCTACGAGCAGTACTTC,CASSLGGTYEQYF,-,TRBV11-2,13,-,TRBJ2-7
TGTGCCAGCAGCTCGTCCCCCACAGGGGGACGGGAGACCCAGTACTTC,CASSSSPTGGRETQYF,TRBD1,TRBV7-9,16,-,TRBJ2-5
TGTGCCGGCGCGGGGACTAACTACGAGCAGTACTTC,CAGAGTNYEQYF,TRBD2,TRBV28,12,few,TRBJ2-7
TGCGCCAGCAGCTCGGGACTAGGGGACAATGAGCAGTTCTTC,CASSSGLGDNEQFF,TRBD2,TRBV5-1,14,once,TRBJ2-1
TGCGCCAGCAGCCCGGGGGACAGGGACCGAGAGACCCAGTACTTC,CASSPGDRDRETQYF,TRBD1,TRBV5-1,15,-,TRBJ2-5
TGTGCCAGCAGCAATGTCCGGACAGGAGACAATCAGCCCCAGCATTTT,CASSNVRTGDNQPQHF,TRBD1,TRBV7-9,16,-,TRBJ1-5
TGTGCCAGCAGCTTACCGAGGAAGTGGTGGGCAGATGCAGATACGCAGTATTTT,CASSLPRKWWADADTQYF,-,TRBV7-8,18,-,TRBJ2-3